The rows below give T cell receptor beta chains drawn from one sample of a study of OX40 agonist ivuxolimab in advanced cancers. Produced via immunoSEQ multiplex PCR; TCRdb's table is partial and in-frame only. The table shows around 80,000 clones, with approximately 85% occurring only once. The material was CD4+ or CD8+ T cells sorted from blood, obtained in a trial of the OX40 agonist ivuxolimab. The origin of the receptors is an adult with an advanced solid tumor such as melanoma, head and neck, liver or kidney cancer. Each CDR3 is given with its conserved first and last residue. Each record gives: V gene, J gene, CDR3 protein.

v_call: TRBV7-4
j_call: TRBJ1-4
cdr3_aa: CASSSSRQNHATNEKLFF

v_call: TRBV19
j_call: TRBJ2-4
cdr3_aa: CASSSGAGLAKNIQYF

v_call: TRBV7-2
j_call: TRBJ1-1
cdr3_aa: CASSRAFKGTEAFF

v_call: TRBV18
j_call: TRBJ2-5
cdr3_aa: CASSPYSEAVQETQYF

v_call: TRBV4-3
j_call: TRBJ1-2
cdr3_aa: CASSQGQGEIDGYTF

v_call: TRBV4-2
j_call: TRBJ1-3
cdr3_aa: CASSQDPTGSGNTIYF

v_call: TRBV7-9
j_call: TRBJ2-5
cdr3_aa: CASGSGFTQYF

v_call: TRBV20-1
j_call: TRBJ1-2
cdr3_aa: CSARDWRAEF

v_call: TRBV29-1
j_call: TRBJ1-1
cdr3_aa: CSVENGMNTEAFF

v_call: TRBV5-1
j_call: TRBJ2-3
cdr3_aa: CASTRSGTGGRTDTQYF

v_call: TRBV10-3
j_call: TRBJ2-5
cdr3_aa: CAISEGGQGGETQYF

v_call: TRBV19
j_call: TRBJ2-3
cdr3_aa: CASSIAAGTSALTDTQYF

v_call: TRBV21-1
j_call: TRBJ1-5
cdr3_aa: CASGRDRGARQPQHF

v_call: TRBV10-3
j_call: TRBJ1-5
cdr3_aa: CAISDSDRGHEHF

v_call: TRBV2
j_call: TRBJ1-4
cdr3_aa: CASSRELSGREKLFF

v_call: TRBV6-5
j_call: TRBJ2-7
cdr3_aa: CASSYSGTFASYEQYF

v_call: TRBV30
j_call: TRBJ1-1
cdr3_aa: CASRQTNTEAFF

v_call: TRBV18
j_call: TRBJ1-1
cdr3_aa: CASSPQGGPPEAFF

v_call: TRBV14
j_call: TRBJ2-7
cdr3_aa: CASSPKTSPRELADYEQYF

v_call: TRBV11-2
j_call: TRBJ2-3
cdr3_aa: CASSTSGALPSITDTQYF

v_call: TRBV28
j_call: TRBJ2-3
cdr3_aa: CASSFGDRLVDTQYF

v_call: TRBV19
j_call: TRBJ1-2
cdr3_aa: CASSTRPGNYGYTF

v_call: TRBV7-2
j_call: TRBJ2-1
cdr3_aa: CASSTGASRYNEQFF

v_call: TRBV28
j_call: TRBJ2-1
cdr3_aa: CASSHVPTDSSYNEQFF

v_call: TRBV4-3
j_call: TRBJ2-2
cdr3_aa: CASSQDVHTGELFF

v_call: TRBV5-6
j_call: TRBJ2-3
cdr3_aa: CASSLVKAEADTQYF

v_call: TRBV9
j_call: TRBJ1-2
cdr3_aa: CASSVAVGQGYGYTF

v_call: TRBV9
j_call: TRBJ2-7
cdr3_aa: CASSVTTGAVFDEQYF

v_call: TRBV7-3
j_call: TRBJ1-6
cdr3_aa: CASSLDSYNSPLHF

v_call: TRBV6-1
j_call: TRBJ1-3
cdr3_aa: CASTPRGGRRNTIYF

v_call: TRBV12-5
j_call: TRBJ1-3
cdr3_aa: CASGTGTGNTIYF

v_call: TRBV5-5
j_call: TRBJ1-6
cdr3_aa: CASSLDDRDSPLHF

v_call: TRBV7-2
j_call: TRBJ2-1
cdr3_aa: CASLAGGSYNEQFF

v_call: TRBV6-5
j_call: TRBJ1-6
cdr3_aa: CASSYDGGSYNSPLHF

v_call: TRBV2
j_call: TRBJ1-5
cdr3_aa: CASSGQGSNQPQHF

v_call: TRBV4-1
j_call: TRBJ2-1
cdr3_aa: CASSPWIGSSQFF

v_call: TRBV4-1
j_call: TRBJ1-5
cdr3_aa: CASSRMGQDNQPQHF

v_call: TRBV28
j_call: TRBJ1-4
cdr3_aa: CASRLGGGEKLFF

v_call: TRBV7-3
j_call: TRBJ2-3
cdr3_aa: CASSRDPTDTQYF

v_call: TRBV5-1
j_call: TRBJ1-1
cdr3_aa: CASSLGSSRGTEAFF

v_call: TRBV7-2
j_call: TRBJ1-1
cdr3_aa: CASSLEASGDTEAFF

v_call: TRBV6-1
j_call: TRBJ1-5
cdr3_aa: CASRLASQPQHF

v_call: TRBV6-1
j_call: TRBJ2-1
cdr3_aa: CASSEAGTGKNNEQFF

v_call: TRBV6-1
j_call: TRBJ1-4
cdr3_aa: CASSVRQANNEKLFF